This paragraph covers one T cell receptor beta chain sequence. Trimming removed 1 base from V and 9 bases from J, with 9 bases in between. The CDR3 loop spans 12 amino acids. From germline, CDR1 is SEHNR and CDR2 FQNEAQ (reference sequence). PCR employed 60 Vbeta and 13 Jbeta primers. Using immunoSEQ multiplex PCR, the repertoire was profiled, and TCRdb retains in-frame clones only, with some absent. The sample carries over 150,000 clones, 65% to 85% recorded once. This sample was taken from a study of cytomegalovirus exposure and HLA in healthy donors. Sequenced input: PBMCs. This TCR was recovered from a man younger than 35 in good health and CMV-seronegative. V and J are TRBV7-9 and TRBJ1-2; no reliable D call. The chain's CDR3 is CASSLEDWSYTF. In DNA, the CDR3 is TGTGCCAGCAGCTTAGAGGACTGGAGCTACACCTTC.